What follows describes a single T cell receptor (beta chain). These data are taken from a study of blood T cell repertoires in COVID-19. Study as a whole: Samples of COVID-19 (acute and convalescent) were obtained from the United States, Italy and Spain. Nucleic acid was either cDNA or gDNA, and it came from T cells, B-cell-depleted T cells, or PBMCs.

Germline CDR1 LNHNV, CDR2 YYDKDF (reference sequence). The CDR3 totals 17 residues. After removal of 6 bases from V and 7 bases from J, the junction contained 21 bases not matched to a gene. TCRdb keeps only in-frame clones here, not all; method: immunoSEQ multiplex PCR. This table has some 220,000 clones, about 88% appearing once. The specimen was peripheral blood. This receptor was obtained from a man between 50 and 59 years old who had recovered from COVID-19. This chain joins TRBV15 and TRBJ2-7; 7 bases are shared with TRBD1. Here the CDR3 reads CATSPGAHRQGPSEQYF. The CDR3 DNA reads TGTGCCACCAGTCCGGGTGCCCACCGACAGGGACCCTCAGAGCAGTACTTC.